This T cell receptor (beta chain) was captured in a study of T cells in Graves' hyperthyroidism and ophthalmopathy. Broader study findings: Blood samples included most of the expanded thyroid clonotypes exceeding 0.001.

Lactation, pregnancy, other autoimmune disease or uncontrolled infection excluded patients. The PBMCs were taken from about 9.7 ml of fresh peripheral blood. This CDR3 is built from 15 residues. Looked up from germline, CDR1 is MGHRA and CDR2 is YSYEKL. Trimming stripped 2 bases from V and 2 bases from J, with 12 bases between. This clonotype was counted between two and nine times. Its antigen remains unknown. Researchers amplified the TCR beta CDR3 regions from RNA transcripts. Initially, a first-round RT-PCR of the TCR CDR3 employed the HTBI primer set. TCRdb re-analysed the multiplex PCR reads in MiXCR, keeping a single row per CDR3 protein. Of a few hundred thousand distinct CDR3 sequences in the sample, approximately 14% are singletons; the top ten hold 14%.

The chain links TRBV4-1 to TRBJ2-5; unclear D gene. Material: blood. This clonotype originated in a young woman with Graves' hyperthyroidism. The CDR3 coding sequence is TGCGCCAGCAGCCAAATGCACTTTCTTCAAGAGACCCAGTACTTC. Amino acids: CASSQMHFLQETQYF.